Sequencing of this T cell receptor (beta chain) was carried out in a study of T cell responses to AZD1222 COVID-19 vaccine. Notes on the study in general: Two AZD1222 doses significantly raised spike-specific TCR breadth and depth over controls.

As regards this clone: Its antigen is not identified.

Germline V CDR1 and CDR2: SGHNT, YYREEE (reference sequence). CDR3 length: 16 residues. J gave up 7 bases and V 3 bases, and 10 bases lay outside the gene matches. Sequenced by immunoSEQ multiplex PCR; TCRdb stores in-frame clones only, minus some. The table includes fewer than 90,000 clones, around 87% detected once. The receptor comes from an adult in good health. The sequenced sample was peripheral blood, obtained on day 0 of AZD1222 vaccination. This chain links TRBV5-4 with TRBJ1-6; 7 positions agree with TRBD1. In DNA form, the CDR3 reads TGTGCCAGCAGCTGGGGACAGCCAGACGGAAATTCACCCCTCCACTTT. Residues: CASSWGQPDGNSPLHF.